This T cell receptor beta chain was captured in a study of cytomegalovirus exposure and HLA in healthy donors. Study-wide background: A preliminary data release comprised 91 million or so unique TCRs obtained from HLA-typed donors.

Trimming removed 7 bases from V and 6 bases from J, with 18 bases in between. Germline lookup yields CDR1 SQVTM and CDR2 ANQGSEA. This CDR3 has 14 residues. Vbeta (60) and Jbeta (13) primers were used in the PCR. Clones were read by immunoSEQ multiplex PCR, and TCRdb kept only the in-frame ones, dropping some. The top ten hold over 4.5% of the sample, which has more than 80,000 clones, about four fifths seen once. Study observations and caveats: After further analysis at a later stage, 17,000 or so TCR beta sequences were associated with HLA alleles at 0.05 false discovery rate.

Only one count was recorded for this clone. The antigen is unknown. The sequenced material came from PBMCs. The clonotype was recovered from a man in his late teens or twenties in good health and CMV-seropositive. This sequence joins TRBV29-1 and TRBJ1-4, with D perhaps matching TRBD1 (6 bases). In DNA, the CDR3 is TGCAGCGCAACGGGACACCGGGGGGATGAAAAACTGTTTTTT. The encoded protein is CSATGHRGDEKLFF.